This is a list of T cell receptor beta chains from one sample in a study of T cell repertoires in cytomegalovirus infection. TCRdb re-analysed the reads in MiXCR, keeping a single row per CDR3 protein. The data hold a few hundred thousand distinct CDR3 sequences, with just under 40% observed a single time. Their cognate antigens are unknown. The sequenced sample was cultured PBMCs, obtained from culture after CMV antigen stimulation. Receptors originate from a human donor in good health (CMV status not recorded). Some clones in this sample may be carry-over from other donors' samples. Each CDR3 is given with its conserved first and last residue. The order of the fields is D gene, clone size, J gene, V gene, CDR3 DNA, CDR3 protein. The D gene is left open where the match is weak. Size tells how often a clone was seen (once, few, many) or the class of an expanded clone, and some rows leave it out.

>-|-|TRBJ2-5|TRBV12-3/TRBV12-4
TGTGCCAGCAGTCCCCCCGGGGGGCCAAGGGCCCAGTACTTC
CASSPPGGPRAQYF
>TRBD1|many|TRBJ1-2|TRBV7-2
TGTGCCAGCAGCACCCGACAGGGGGAGGGCTACACCTTC
CASSTRQGEGYTF
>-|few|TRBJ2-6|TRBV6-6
TGTGCCAGCAGTTACTCGCGGGCGGGGACTGGGGCCAACGTCCTGACTTTC
CASSYSRAGTGANVLTF
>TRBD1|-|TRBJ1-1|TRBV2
TGTGCCAGCAGTCTACAGGGGGCACACACTGAAGCTTTCTTT
CASSLQGAHTEAFF
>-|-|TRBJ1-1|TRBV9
TGTGCCAGCAGCCCAGTTCGAGCCGGTCTGGGTGAAGCTTTCTTT
CASSPVRAGLGEAFF
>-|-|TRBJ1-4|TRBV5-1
TGCGCCAGCAGCTTGGCCCCAGGCTTTAATGAAAAACTGTTTTTT
CASSLAPGFNEKLFF
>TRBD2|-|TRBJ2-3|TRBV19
TGTGCCAGTAGTACCAGGACTGGCGGGGGTCCAGATACGCAGTATTTT
CASSTRTGGGPDTQYF
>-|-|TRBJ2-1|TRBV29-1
TGCAGCGCCACTTTCGGTCCCGCCAGCTCCTACAATGAGCAGTTCTTC
CSATFGPASSYNEQFF
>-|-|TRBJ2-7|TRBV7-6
TGTGCCAGCAGCTTAGGTATGCACTCCTACGAGCAGTACTTC
CASSLGMHSYEQYF
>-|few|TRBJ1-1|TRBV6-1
TGTGCCAGCAATCGGAACACTGAAGCTTTCTTT
CASNRNTEAFF
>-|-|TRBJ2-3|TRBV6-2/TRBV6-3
TGTGCCAGCAGTTACCTCAGGGATGCAGATACGCAGTATTTT
CASSYLRDADTQYF
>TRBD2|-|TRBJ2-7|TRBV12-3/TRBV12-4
TGTGCCAGCAGTTTTTCGTATAGCGGGGCCTACGAGCAGTACTTC
CASSFSYSGAYEQYF
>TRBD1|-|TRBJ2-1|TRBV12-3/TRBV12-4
TGTGCCAGCAGTCCTACGACAGGGTATGAGCAGTTCTTC
CASSPTTGYEQFF
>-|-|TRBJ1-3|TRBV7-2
TGTGCCAGCAGCAACCAGGTTGGCGGAAACACCATATATTTT
CASSNQVGGNTIYF
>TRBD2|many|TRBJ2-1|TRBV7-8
TGTGCCAGCAGCTTTTCCAGCGGGAGCACCTACAATGAGCAGTTCTTC
CASSFSSGSTYNEQFF
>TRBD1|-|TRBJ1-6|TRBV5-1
TGCGCCAGCAGCTTGGATGGGACAGGGAATAATTCACCCCTCCACTTT
CASSLDGTGNNSPLHF
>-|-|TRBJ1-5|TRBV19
TGTGCCAGTAGGGCAGGACTTTATAGCAATCAGCCCCAGCATTTT
CASRAGLYSNQPQHF
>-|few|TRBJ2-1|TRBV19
TGTGCCAGTAGTCCGGACCACAATGAGCAGTTCTTC
CASSPDHNEQFF
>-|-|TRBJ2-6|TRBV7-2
TGTGCCAGCAGGCCCCCGGTCCCGGAGGGGGCCAACGTCCTGACTTTC
CASRPPVPEGANVLTF
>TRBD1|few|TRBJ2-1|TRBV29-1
TGCAGCGTTGAAGTACGGACAGGGGTGTACAATGAGCAGTTCTTC
CSVEVRTGVYNEQFF
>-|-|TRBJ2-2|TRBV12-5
TGTGCTAGTGGTTTGGAAACAGGGACCGGGGAGCTGTTTTTT
CASGLETGTGELFF
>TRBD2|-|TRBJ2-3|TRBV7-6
TGTGCCAGCAGCCCACCGGGACTAGCAAAAGATACGCAGTATTTT
CASSPPGLAKDTQYF
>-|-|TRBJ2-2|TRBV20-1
TGCAGTGCTAGAAACTCTCTCAGCACCGGGGAGCTGTTTTTT
CSARNSLSTGELFF